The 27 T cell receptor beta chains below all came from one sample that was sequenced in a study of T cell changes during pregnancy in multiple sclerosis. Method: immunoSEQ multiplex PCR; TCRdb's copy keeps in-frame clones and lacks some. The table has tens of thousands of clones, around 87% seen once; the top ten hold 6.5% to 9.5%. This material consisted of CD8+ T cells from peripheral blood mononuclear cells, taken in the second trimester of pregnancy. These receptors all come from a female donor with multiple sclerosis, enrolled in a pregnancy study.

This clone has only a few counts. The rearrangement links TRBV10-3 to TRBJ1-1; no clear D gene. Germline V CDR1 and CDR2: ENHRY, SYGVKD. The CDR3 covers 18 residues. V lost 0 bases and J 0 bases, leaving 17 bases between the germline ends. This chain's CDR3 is CAISESSADNLMNTEAFF. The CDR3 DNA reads TGTGCCATCAGTGAGTCGAGTGCAGACAATTTAATGAACACTGAAGCTTTCTTT.

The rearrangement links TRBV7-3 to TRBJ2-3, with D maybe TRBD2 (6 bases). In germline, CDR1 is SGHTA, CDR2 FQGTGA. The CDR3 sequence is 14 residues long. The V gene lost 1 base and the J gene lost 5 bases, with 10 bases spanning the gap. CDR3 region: CASSLIGSGDTQYF. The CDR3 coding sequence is TGTGCCAGCAGCTTAATCGGTAGCGGAGATACGCAGTATTTT.

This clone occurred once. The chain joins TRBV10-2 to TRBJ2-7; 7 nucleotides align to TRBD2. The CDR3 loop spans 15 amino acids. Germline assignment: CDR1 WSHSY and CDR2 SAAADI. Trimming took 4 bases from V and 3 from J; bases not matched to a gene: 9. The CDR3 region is CASSGWERGNYEQYF. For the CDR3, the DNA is TGCGCCAGCAGTGGTTGGGAGCGGGGCAACTACGAGCAGTACTTC.

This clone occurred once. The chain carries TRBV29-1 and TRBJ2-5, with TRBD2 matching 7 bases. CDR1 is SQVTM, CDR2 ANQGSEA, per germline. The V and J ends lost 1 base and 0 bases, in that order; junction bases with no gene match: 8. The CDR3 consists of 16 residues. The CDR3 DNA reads TGCAGCGTTGAAGGGGGCCAGCGGGGCCACCAAGAGACCCAGTACTTC. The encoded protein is CSVEGGQRGHQETQYF. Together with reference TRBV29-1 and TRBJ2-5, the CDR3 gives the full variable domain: SAVISQKPSRDICQRGTSLTIQCQVDSQVTMMFWYRQQPGQSLTLIATANQGSEATYESGFVIDKFPISRPNLTFSTLTVSNMSPEDSSIYLCSVEGGQRGHQETQYFGPGTRLLVL.

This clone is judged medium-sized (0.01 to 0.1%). The CDR3 sequence: CASSSTASGNQPQHF. CDR3 nucleotide sequence: TGTGCCAGCAGCTCAACAGCAAGTGGCAATCAGCCCCAGCATTTT. J is TRBJ1-5 and V is TRBV7-9, with D unresolved. The ends were cut back, 4 bases at V and 2 bases at J, with 12 bases in the middle. The length of the CDR3 is 15 residues. CDR1 SEHNR and CDR2 FQNEAQ come from the germline V gene (reference sequence).

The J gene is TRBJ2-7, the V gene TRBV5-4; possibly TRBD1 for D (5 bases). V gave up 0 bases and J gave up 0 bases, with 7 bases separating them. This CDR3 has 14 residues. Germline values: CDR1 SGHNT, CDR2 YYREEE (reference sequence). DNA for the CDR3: TGTGCCAGCAGCTTGGGGACATACTCCTACGAGCAGTACTTC. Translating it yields CASSLGTYSYEQYF.

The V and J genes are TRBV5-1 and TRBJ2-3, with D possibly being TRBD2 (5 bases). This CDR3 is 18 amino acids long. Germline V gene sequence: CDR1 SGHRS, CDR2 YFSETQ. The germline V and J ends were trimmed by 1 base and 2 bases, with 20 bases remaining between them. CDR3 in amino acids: CASSLTLGSRRDTDTQYF. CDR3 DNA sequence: TGCGCCAGCAGCTTGACCCTGGGGTCGCGCCGGGACACAGATACGCAGTATTTT. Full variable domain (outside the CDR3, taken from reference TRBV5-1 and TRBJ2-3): KAGVTQTPRYLIKTRGQQVTLSCSPISGHRSVSWYQQTPGQGLQFLFEYFSETQRNKGNFPGRFSGRQFSNSRSEMNVSTLELGDSALYLCASSLTLGSRRDTDTQYFGPGTRLTVL.

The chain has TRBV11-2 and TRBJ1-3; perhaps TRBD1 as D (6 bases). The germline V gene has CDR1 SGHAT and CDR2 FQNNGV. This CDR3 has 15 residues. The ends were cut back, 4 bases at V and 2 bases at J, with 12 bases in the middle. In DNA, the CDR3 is TGTGCCAGCAGCTCCAGACAGGAACCTGGAAACACCATATATTTT. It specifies CASSSRQEPGNTIYF.

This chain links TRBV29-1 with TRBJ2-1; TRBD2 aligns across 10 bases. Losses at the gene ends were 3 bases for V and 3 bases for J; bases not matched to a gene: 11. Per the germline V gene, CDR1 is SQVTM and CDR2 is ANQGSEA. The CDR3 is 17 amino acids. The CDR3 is CSVDLIAGGKIYNEQFF. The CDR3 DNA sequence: TGCAGCGTTGATTTAATAGCGGGGGGTAAAATCTACAATGAGCAGTTCTTC.

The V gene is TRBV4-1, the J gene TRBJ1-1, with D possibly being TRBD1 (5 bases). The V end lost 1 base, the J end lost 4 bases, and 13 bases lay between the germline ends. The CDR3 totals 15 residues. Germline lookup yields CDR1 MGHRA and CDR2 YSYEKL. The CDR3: CASSQVSGPFTEAFF. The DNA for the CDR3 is TGCGCCAGCAGCCAAGTTTCAGGGCCTTTCACTGAAGCTTTCTTT.

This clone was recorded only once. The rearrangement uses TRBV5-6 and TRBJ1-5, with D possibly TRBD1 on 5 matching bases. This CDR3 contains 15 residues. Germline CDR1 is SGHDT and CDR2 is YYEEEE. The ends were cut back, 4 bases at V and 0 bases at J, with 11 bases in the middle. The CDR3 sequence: CASSRGQNSNQPQHF. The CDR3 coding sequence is TGTGCCAGCAGCAGAGGACAAAATAGCAATCAGCCCCAGCATTTT. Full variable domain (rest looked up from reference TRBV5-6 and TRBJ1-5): DAGVTQSPTHLIKTRGQQVTLRCSPKSGHDTVSWYQQALGQGPQFIFQYYEEEERQRGNFPDRFSGHQFPNYSSELNVNALLLGDSALYLCASSRGQNSNQPQHFGDGTRLSIL.

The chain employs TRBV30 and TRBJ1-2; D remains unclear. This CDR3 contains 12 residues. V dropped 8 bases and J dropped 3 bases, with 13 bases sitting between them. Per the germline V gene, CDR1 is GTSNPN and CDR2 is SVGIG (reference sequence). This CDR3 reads CAGEGDHYGYTF. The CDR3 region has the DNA TGTGCCGGGGAGGGAGACCACTATGGCTACACCTTC. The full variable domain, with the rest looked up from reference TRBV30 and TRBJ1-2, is SQTIHQWPATLVQPVGSPLSLECTVEGTSNPNLYWYRQAAGRGLQLLFYSVGIGQISSEVPQNLSASRPQDRQFILSSKKLLLSDSGFYLCAGEGDHYGYTFGSGTRLTVV.

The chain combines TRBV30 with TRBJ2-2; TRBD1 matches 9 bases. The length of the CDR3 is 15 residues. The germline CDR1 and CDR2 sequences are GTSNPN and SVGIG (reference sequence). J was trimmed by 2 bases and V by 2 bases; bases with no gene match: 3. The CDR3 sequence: CAWSLGQGNTGELFF. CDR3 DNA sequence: TGTGCCTGGAGTTTGGGACAGGGCAACACCGGGGAGCTGTTTTTT.

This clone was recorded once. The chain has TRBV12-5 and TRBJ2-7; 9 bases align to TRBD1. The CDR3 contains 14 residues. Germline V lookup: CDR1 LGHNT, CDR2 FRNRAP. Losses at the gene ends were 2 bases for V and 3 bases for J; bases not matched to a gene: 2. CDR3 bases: TGTGCTAGTGGTTTGCCGGGACAGGGCTACGAGCAGTACTTC. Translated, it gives CASGLPGQGYEQYF.

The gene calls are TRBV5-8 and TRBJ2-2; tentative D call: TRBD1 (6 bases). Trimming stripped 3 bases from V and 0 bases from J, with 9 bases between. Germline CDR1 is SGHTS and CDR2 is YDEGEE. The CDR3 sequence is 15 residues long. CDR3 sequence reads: CASSSGTTNTGELFF. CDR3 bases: TGTGCCAGCAGCTCCGGGACAACGAACACCGGGGAGCTGTTTTTT.

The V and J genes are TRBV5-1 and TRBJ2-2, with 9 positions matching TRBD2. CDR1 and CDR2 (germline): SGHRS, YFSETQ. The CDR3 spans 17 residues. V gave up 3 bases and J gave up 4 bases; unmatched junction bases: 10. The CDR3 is CASSYLRLAVGTGELFF. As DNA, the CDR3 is TGCGCCAGCAGCTACTTGCGACTAGCGGTGGGCACCGGGGAGCTGTTTTTT.

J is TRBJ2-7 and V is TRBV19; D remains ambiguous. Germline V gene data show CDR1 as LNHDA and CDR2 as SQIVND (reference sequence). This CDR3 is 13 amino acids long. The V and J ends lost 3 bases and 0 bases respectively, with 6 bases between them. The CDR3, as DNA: TGTGCCAGTAGTATCGACTCCTCCTACGAGCAGTACTTC. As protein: CASSIDSSYEQYF.

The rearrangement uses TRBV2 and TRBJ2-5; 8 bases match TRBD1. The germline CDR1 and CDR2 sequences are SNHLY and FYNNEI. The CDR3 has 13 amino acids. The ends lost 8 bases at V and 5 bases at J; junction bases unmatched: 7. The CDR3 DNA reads TGTGCCAGCCCGACAGGGGACCGGGAGACCCAGTACTTC. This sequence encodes CASPTGDRETQYF.

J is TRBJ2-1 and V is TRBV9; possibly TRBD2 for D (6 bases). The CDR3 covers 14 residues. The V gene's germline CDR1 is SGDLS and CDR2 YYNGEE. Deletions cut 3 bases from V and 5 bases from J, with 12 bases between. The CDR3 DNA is TGTGCCAGCAGCGCCCCCGGAGGGAACAATGAGCAGTTCTTC. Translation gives CASSAPGGNNEQFF.

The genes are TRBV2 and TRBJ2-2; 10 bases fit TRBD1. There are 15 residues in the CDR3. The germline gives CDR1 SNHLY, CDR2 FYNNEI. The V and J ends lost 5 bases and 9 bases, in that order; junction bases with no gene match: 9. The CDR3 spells CASSPGTGDLRELFF. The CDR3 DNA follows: TGTGCCAGCAGTCCCGGGACAGGGGATTTGAGGGAGCTGTTTTTT. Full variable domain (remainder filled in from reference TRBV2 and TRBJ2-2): EPEVTQTPSHQVTQMGQEVILRCVPISNHLYFYWYRQILGQKVEFLVSFYNNEISEKSEIFDDQFSVERPDGSNFTLKIRSTKLEDSAMYFCASSPGTGDLRELFFGEGSRLTVL.

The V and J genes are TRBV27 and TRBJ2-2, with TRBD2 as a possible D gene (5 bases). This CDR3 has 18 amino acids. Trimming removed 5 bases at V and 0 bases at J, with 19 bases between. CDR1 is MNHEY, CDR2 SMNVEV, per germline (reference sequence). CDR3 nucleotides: TGTGCCAGCAGTCCCCGGGTATCAGCGGCTACGAACACCGGGGAGCTGTTTTTT. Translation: CASSPRVSAATNTGELFF.

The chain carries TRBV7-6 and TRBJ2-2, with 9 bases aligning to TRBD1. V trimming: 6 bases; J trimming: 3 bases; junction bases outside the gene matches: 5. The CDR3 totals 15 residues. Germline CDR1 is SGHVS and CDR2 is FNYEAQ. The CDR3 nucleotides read TGTGCCAGCAGTCCGACAGGGGGTTACACCGGGGAGCTGTTTTTT. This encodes CASSPTGGYTGELFF.

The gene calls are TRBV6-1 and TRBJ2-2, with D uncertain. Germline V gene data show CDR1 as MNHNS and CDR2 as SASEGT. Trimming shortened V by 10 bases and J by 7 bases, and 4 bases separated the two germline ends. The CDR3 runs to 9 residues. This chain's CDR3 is CAIGGELFF. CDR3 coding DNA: TGTGCCATCGGCGGGGAGCTGTTTTTT.

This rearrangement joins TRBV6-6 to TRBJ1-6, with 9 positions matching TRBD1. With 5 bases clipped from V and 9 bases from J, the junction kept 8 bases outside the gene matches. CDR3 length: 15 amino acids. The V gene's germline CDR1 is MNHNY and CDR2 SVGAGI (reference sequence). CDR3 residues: CASSDGQGRGSPLHF. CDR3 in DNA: TGTGCCAGCAGTGACGGACAGGGGAGGGGTTCACCCCTCCACTTT.

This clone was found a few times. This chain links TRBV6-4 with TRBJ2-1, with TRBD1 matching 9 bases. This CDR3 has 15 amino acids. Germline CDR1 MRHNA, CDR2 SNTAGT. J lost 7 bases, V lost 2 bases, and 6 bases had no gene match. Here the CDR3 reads CASSDLSGTGNEQFF. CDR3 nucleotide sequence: TGTGCCAGCAGTGACCTTTCCGGGACAGGGAATGAGCAGTTCTTC.

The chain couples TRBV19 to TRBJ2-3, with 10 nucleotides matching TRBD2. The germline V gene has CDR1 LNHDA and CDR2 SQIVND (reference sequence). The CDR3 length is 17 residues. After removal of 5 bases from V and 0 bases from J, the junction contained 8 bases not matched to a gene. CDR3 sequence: CASSEMGLATSTDTQYF. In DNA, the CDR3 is TGTGCCAGTAGTGAAATGGGACTAGCGACCAGCACAGATACGCAGTATTTT.

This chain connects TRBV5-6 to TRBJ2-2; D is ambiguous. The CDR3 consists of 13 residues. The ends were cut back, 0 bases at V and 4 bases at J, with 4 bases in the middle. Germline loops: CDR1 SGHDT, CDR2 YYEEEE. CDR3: CASSLALTGELFF. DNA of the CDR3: TGTGCCAGCAGCTTGGCCCTCACCGGGGAGCTGTTTTTT.